The text below deals with one T cell receptor beta chain. This receptor's antigen is unknown. Nothing much larger sits one base from this clone, and base qualities are not available. The library was generated by the immunoSEQ multiplex PCR assay. The source study handled its data this way. A statistical classification framework was built for diagnosing cytomegalovirus status from the catalog of TCR beta chain sequences. Entries here come from immuneACCESS through TCRdb and include only in-frame sequences with V and J called. Some clones fail to appear in such tables; in the studies checked, an unresolved V gene covers under half of the shortfall, and the cause of the remainder is unknown. The V and J calls and clone size are taken from that table; D and trimming were inferred from the DNA. The table for this sample lists 60,000 or so clones; 90% of them were counted only once. Clones ranked in the top ten supply about 1% of the sample.

The donors belonged to the validation cohort of under 150 subjects, which was separate from the roughly 670-subject first cohort. The sample comes from a study of cytomegalovirus exposure and HLA in healthy donors (dated by TCRdb to the late 2010s). The study in broad terms: According to a later analysis, one platform produced both the roughly 110 validation repertoires and the approximately 600 repertoires of the first cohort. The study aimed to test whether signatures of past pathogen exposure could be identified by cataloging public T cell receptors. Besides the first cohort of 550 to 750 subjects, a separate validation cohort made up of 120 different subjects was used. High-throughput TCR immunosequencing, statistical association of individual TCRs with disease status, and machine learning were combined to predict cytomegalovirus infection status. Broad study findings and their caveats: Across donors, most TCR sequences were observed very rarely, whereas some public TCRs were present in many individuals. All 120 or so repertoires were used to score co-occurrence in the validation cohort in a later analysis, because that analysis had no HLA typing for the cohort. A few of the identified cytomegalovirus-associated TCR beta chains were confirmed in vitro to be specific for cytomegalovirus antigens. In a later analysis, TCRs clustered in the first cohort were found to also tend to co-occur in the 110 or so validation repertoires, with approximately 95% of cluster scores above 0. According to the authors, the approach could potentially be generalized to other disease states and immunological phenotypes. The classifier was reported to diagnose cytomegalovirus status with high specificity and sensitivity in both the original and validation cohorts. In the study, roughly 160 TCR beta chains were listed as associated with cytomegalovirus.

V has 7 bases trimmed and J has 2 bases trimmed; junction bases matching no gene number 3. From the cysteine up to the phenylalanine, the CDR3 has a length of 14 residues. This entry keeps only the CDR3 DNA: 42 bases, framed from base 1. CDR1 and CDR2 (SNHLY, FYNNEI) derive from the germline V gene. This sequence uses TRBV2 and TRBJ2-2, with 8 central nucleotides matching TRBD1. The TCR sequence derives from a man aged 18 to 29 in good health and CMV-seronegative. The sequenced material came from PBMCs. The DNA sequence is as follows: TGTGCCAGCAATCAGGGGGCTAACACCGGGGAGCTGTTTTTT. This codes for CASNQGANTGELFF.